This T cell receptor (beta chain) was obtained from a study of blood T cell repertoires in COVID-19. Study details: Both acute and convalescent COVID-19 samples were obtained from the United States, Italy and Spain. T cells, B-cell-depleted T cells, or PBMCs provided the cDNA or gDNA that served as material.

In the authors' workflow: Amplifying reference gene primers gave estimates of nucleated cell counts. The protocol was immunoSEQ multiplex PCR, while the TCRdb copy is restricted to in-frame clones and leaves out a portion. V and J calls and clone size follow that table, whereas D and trimming were derived from the DNA. The sample shows over 100,000 clones, approximately 88% of them seen only once. Germline V gene lookup returns CDR1 MGHRA and CDR2 YSYEKL. The V and J ends lost 1 base and 0 bases, in that order; junction bases with no gene match: 10. This CDR3 has 18 amino acids. The receptor's source is a man between 60 and 75 years old with acute or convalescent COVID-19. The source material was peripheral blood. The chain employs TRBV4-1 and TRBJ2-5; 8 bases fit TRBD1. CDR3 residues: CASSQVSFGTGDQETQYF. The CDR3 nucleotides read TGCGCCAGCAGCCAAGTCTCGTTCGGGACAGGAGACCAAGAGACCCAGTACTTC.